This TCR beta chain was obtained from a study of T cell repertoires in cytomegalovirus infection (dated by TCRdb to about 2019). About the full investigation: The peptide stimulations were aimed at well-studied HLA-B-restricted epitopes as well as recently identified HLA-C-restricted CMV epitopes, whose presentation resists viral immunomodulation. The HLA type of each donor mattered for the analysis, because public TCR beta signatures pointed to carriage of CMV infection along with the matching HLA type.

The research as a whole found: The ex vivo response was dominated by HLA-C-restricted CMV-specific TCR beta clonotypes, and the single most frequent clonotype in two of eight donors was supplied by these HLA-C-restricted clonotypes. In both this cohort and an independent cohort of some 350 donors, the cumulative frequency of public TCR beta family members distinguished carriers of CMV infection plus the relevant HLA type.

The treatment or condition label, as the study defines it: in vitro stimulation with specific CMV peptide epitopes to enrich CMV-specific T cells. For CDR1 and CDR2, the germline V gene lists SGHTA and FQGTGA. Inclusive of the bounding cysteine and phenylalanine, the CDR3 is 16 residues long. Solely the CDR3 DNA is kept, with 48 bases framed from the first base. V and J are trimmed by 4 bases and 3 bases, and the gene matches miss 6 bases of the junction. Concerning this clonotype: There is no known antigen for this receptor. Per-base qualities were not stored, and no clone one base away is much larger.

Sequencer: Illumina HiSeq 1500. Through fastp at Q25 and MiXCR, TCRdb rebuilt clones from the public reads, retaining in-frame beta chains. Rows are combined by CDR3 protein, so each entry shows the most common genes and DNA. This sample holds roughly 180,000 distinct CDR3 sequences; about 22% were observed only once. The ten largest clones take up 25% of the sample. This specimen consisted of CD8+ T cells from cultured PBMCs, obtained from culture after CMV antigen stimulation. The sequence derives from a human donor in good health (CMV status not recorded). Some clones in this sample may be carry-over from other donors' samples. The chain is assembled from TRBV7-3 and TRBJ2-3, with 11 junctional bases fitting TRBD1. CDR3 sequence: CASSWDRGLVTDTQYF. The DNA sequence is TGTGCCAGCAGCTGGGACAGGGGGTTGGTAACAGATACGCAGTATTTT.